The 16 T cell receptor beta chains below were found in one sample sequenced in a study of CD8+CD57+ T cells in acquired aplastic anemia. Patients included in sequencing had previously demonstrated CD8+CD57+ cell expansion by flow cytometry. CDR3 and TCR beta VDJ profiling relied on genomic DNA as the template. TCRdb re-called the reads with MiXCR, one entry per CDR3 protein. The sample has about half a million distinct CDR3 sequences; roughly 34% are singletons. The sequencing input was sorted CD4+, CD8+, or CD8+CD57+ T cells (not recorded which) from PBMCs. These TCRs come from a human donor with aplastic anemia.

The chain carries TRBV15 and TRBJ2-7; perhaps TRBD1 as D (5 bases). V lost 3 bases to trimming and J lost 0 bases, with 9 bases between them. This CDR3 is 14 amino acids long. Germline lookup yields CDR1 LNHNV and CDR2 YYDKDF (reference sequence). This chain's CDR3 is CATSSTRVSYEQYF. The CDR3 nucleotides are TGTGCCACCAGCAGCACCAGGGTCTCCTACGAGCAGTACTTC.

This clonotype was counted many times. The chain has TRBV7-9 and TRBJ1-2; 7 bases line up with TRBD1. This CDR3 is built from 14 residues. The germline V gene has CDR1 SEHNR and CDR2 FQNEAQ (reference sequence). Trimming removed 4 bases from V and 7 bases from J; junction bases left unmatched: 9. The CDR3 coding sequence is TGTGCCAGCAGCTCGTTGGGGGGGGACAGTGGCTACACCTTC. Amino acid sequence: CASSSLGGDSGYTF.

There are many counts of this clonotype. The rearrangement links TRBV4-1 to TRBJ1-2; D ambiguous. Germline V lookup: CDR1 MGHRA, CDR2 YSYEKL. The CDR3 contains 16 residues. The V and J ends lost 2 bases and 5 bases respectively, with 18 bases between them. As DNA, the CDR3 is TGCGCCAGCAGCCAAAGGTTTCCGCGTTCTACTTATGGCTACACCTTC. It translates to CASSQRFPRSTYGYTF.

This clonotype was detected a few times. CDR3: CASRRTSGGTDTQYF. The CDR3 coding sequence is TGTGCCAGCAGAAGGACTAGCGGGGGCACAGATACGCAGTATTTT. The chain carries TRBV19 and TRBJ2-3, with 12 positions matching TRBD2. CDR3 length: 15 residues. V gave up 9 bases and J gave up 1 base; unmatched junction bases: 5. Germline V lookup: CDR1 LNHDA, CDR2 SQIVND (reference sequence).

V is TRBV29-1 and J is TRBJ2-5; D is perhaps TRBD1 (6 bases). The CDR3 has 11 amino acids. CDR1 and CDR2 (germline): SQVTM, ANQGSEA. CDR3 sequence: CSLGQQETQYF. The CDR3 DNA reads TGCAGTTTAGGACAGCAAGAGACCCAGTACTTC.

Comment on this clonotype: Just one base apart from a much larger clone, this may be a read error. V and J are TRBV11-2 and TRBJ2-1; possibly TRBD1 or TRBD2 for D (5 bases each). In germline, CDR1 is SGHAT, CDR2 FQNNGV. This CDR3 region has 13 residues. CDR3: CASRPGRYSEQFF. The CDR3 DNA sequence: TGTGCCAGCAGACCGGGACGCTACAGTGAGCAGTTCTTC.

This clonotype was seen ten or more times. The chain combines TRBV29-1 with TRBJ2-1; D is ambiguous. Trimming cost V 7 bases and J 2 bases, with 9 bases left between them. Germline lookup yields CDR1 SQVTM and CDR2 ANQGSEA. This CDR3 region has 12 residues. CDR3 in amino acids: CSAPDPYNEQFF. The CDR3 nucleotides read TGCAGCGCCCCGGACCCCTACAATGAGCAGTTCTTC.

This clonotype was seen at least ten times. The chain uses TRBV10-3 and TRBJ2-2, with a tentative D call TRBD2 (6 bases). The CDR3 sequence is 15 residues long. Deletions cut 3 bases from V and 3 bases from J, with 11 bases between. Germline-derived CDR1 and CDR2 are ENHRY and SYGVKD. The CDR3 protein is CAISDGRSDTGELFF. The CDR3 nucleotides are TGTGCCATCAGTGATGGGAGGAGCGACACCGGGGAGCTGTTTTTT.

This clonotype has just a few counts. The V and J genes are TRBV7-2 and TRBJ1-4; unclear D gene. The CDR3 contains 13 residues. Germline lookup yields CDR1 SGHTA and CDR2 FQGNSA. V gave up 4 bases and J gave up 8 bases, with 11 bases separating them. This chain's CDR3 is CASSSGLGEKLFF. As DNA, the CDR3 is TGTGCCAGCAGCTCCGGATTGGGAGAAAAACTGTTTTTT.

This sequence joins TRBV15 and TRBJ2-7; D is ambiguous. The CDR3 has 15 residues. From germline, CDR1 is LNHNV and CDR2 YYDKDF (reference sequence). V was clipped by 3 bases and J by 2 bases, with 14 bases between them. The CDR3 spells CATSSPIGPTYEQYF. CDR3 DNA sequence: TGTGCCACCAGCAGCCCAATCGGGCCAACCTACGAGCAGTACTTC.

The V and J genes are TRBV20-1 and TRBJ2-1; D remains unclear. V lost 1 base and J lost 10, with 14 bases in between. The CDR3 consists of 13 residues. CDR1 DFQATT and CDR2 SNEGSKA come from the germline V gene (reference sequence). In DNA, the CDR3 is TGCAGTGCTAGAGCACAAACCACAGCCGAGCAGTTCTTC. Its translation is CSARAQTTAEQFF.

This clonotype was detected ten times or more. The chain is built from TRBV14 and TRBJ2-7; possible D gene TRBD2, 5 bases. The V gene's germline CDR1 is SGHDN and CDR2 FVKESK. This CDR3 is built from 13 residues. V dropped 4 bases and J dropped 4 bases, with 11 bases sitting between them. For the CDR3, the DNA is TGTGCCAGCAGCCGCGACACGGGGTACGAGCAGTACTTC. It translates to CASSRDTGYEQYF.

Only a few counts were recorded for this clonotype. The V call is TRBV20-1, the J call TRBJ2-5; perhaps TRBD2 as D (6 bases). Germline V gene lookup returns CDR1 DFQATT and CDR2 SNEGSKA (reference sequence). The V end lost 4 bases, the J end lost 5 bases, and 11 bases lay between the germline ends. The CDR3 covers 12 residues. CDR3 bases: TGCAGTGCTATTCGGGGGTCGGAGACCCAGTACTTC. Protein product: CSAIRGSETQYF.

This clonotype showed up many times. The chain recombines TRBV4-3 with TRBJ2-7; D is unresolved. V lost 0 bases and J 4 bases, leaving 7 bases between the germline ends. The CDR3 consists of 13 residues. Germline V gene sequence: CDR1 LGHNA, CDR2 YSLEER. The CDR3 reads CASSQEVGYEQYF. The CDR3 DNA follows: TGCGCCAGCAGCCAAGAGGTGGGTTACGAGCAGTACTTC.

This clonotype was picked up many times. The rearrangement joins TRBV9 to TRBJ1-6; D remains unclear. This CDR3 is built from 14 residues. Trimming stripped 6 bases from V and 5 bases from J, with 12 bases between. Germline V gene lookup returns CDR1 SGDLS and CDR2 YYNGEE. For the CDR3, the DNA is TGTGCCAGCAACCCTACCCGCGATAATTCACCCCTCCACTTT. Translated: CASNPTRDNSPLHF.

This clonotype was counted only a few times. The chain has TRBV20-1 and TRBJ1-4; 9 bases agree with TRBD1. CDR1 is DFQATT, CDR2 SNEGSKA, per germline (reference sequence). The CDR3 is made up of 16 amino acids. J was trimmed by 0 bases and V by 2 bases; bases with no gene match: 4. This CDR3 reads CSARWDRATTNEKLFF. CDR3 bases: TGCAGTGCTAGATGGGACAGGGCTACAACTAATGAAAAACTGTTTTTT.